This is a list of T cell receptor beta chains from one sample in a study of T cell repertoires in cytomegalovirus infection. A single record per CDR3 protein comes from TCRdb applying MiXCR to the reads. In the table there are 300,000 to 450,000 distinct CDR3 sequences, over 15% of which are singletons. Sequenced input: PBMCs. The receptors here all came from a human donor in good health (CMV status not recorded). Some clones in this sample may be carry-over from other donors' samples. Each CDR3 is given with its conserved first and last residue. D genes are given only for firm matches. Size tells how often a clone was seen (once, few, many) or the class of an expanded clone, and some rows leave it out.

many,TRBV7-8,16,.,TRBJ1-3,TGTGCCAGCAGCCAGAGAGGGGGTTTCGCTGGAAACACCATATATTTT,CASSQRGGFAGNTIYF
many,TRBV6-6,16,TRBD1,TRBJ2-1,TGTGCCAGCAGTTACTGGCCAGGACAGGGGACAAATGAGCAGTTCTTC,CASSYWPGQGTNEQFF
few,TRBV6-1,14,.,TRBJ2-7,TGTGCCAGCAGTGAACAGGGAGAAGTCTACGAGCAGTACTTC,CASSEQGEVYEQYF
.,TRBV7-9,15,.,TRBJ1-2,TGTGCCAGCAGCTTAGTGTTGGACAGCAACTATGGCTACACCTTC,CASSLVLDSNYGYTF
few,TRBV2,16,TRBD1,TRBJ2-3,TGTGCCAGCAGCCCAGGGGGGACAGGGGAGCCAGATACGCAGTATTTT,CASSPGGTGEPDTQYF
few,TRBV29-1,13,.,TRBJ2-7,TGCAGCGTTGCCAGGGATGAGTATGACGAGCAGTACTTC,CSVARDEYDEQYF
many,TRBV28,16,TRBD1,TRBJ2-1,TGTGCCAGCAGTTTGGGCGGACAGGGGGCGTACAATGAGCAGTTCTTC,CASSLGGQGAYNEQFF
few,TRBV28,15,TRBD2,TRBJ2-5,TGTGCCAGCAGTACGCCGGGGGGACTCCAAGAGACCCAGTACTTC,CASSTPGGLQETQYF
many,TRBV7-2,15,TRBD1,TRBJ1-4,TGTGCCAGCAGCTCCCGGACAGGACTTAATGAAAAACTGTTTTTT,CASSSRTGLNEKLFF
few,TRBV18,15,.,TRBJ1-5,TGTGCCAGCTCAGGGTCGAGCTATAGCAATCAGCCCCAGCATTTT,CASSGSSYSNQPQHF
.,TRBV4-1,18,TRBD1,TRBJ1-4,TGCGCCAGCAGCCGACGGACAGGAAACTTTGCAACTAATGAAAAACTGTTTTTT,CASSRRTGNFATNEKLFF
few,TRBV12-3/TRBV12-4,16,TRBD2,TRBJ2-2,TGTGCCAGCAGTTTAACGGGAGGGGGATCGACCGGGGAGCTGTTTTTT,CASSLTGGGSTGELFF
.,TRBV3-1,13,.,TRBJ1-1,TGTGCCAGCAGTCAAATTTCGAACACTGAAGCTTTCTTT,CASSQISNTEAFF
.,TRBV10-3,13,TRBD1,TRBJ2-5,TGTGCCATCAGTGGAACAGGGGGAGAGACCCAGTACTTC,CAISGTGGETQYF
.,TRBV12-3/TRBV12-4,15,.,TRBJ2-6,TGTGCCAGCAGATCCAGGGCTCATGGGGCCAACGTCCTGACTTTC,CASRSRAHGANVLTF
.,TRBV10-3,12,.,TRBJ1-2,TGTGCCATCAGTGAGCCGGGTGGTGGCTACACCTTC,CAISEPGGGYTF